This T cell receptor beta chain was observed in a study of regulatory T cells in long-lasting Graves disease. Noted time point: newly diagnosed GD, antithyroid drugs for less than 3 months. RNA extracted from PBMCs served as the sequencing template. Relying on iRepertoire HTBI primers and Arm-PCR of CDR3 regions, the team built TCR beta libraries. TCRdb fed the multiplex PCR reads into MiXCR, producing one record per CDR3 protein. The table records approximately 230,000 distinct CDR3 sequences, about 18% of them present only once. This clonotype was detected many times. This clonotype was sampled from a female donor with Graves disease. Sequencing used peripheral blood mononuclear cells (PBMCs), obtained at new diagnosis, from a patient treated with antithyroid drugs.

CDR3 in DNA: TGCAGTGCGAGAATAGAGGGAGGGCCCCTTATGAATGAGCAGTTCTTC. Amino acids: CSARIEGGPLMNEQFF. V and J are TRBV20-1 and TRBJ2-1, with 7 bases matching TRBD2. CDR1 is DFQATT, CDR2 SNEGSKA, per germline (reference sequence). CDR3 length equals 16 residues. V trimming: 6 bases; J trimming: 7 bases; junction bases outside the gene matches: 18.